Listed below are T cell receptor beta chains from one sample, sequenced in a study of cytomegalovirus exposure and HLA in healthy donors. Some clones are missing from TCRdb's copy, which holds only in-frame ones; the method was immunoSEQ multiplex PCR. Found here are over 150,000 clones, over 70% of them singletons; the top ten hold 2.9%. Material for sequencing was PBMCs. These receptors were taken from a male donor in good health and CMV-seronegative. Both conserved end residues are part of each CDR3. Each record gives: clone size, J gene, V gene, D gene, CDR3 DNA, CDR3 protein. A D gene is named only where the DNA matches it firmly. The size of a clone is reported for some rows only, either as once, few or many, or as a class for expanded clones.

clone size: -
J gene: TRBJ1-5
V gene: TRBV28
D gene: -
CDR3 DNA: TGTGCCAGCAGCCCTGGGGGGGGACGGAGTCAGCCCCAGCATTTT
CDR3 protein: CASSPGGGRSQPQHF

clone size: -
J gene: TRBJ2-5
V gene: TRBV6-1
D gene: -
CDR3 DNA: TGTGCCAGCAGTGAAGGGCGGGAGACCCAGTACTTC
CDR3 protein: CASSEGRETQYF

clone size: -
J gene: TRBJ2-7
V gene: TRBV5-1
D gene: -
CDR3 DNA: TGCGCCAGCAGCTTTGGACAGTCCTACGAGCAGTACTTC
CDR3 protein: CASSFGQSYEQYF

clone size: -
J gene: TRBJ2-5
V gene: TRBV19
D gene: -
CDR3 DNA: TGTGCCTCGGGGGAGGAGACCCAGTACTTC
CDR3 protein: CASGEETQYF

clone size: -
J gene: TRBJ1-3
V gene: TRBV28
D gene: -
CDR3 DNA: TGTGCCAGCACCTCGGGTGGGGCCGGCTCTGGAAACACCATATATTTT
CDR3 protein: CASTSGGAGSGNTIYF

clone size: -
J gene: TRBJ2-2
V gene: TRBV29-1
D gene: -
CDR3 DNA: TGCAGCGTCCTAGATGCCTCGAACACCGGGGAGCTGTTTTTT
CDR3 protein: CSVLDASNTGELFF

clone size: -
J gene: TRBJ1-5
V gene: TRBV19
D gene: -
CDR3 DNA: TGTGCCAGTAGTATATCAGGCTTGAATCAGCCCCAGCATTTT
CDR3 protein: CASSISGLNQPQHF

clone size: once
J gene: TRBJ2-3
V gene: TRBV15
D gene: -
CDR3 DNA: TGTGCCACCAGCAAAGCCCCTAGCACAGATACGCAGTATTTT
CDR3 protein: CATSKAPSTDTQYF

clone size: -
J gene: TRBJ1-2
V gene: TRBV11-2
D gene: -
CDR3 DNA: TGTGCCAGCAGCCCTCACCCCACAGGGTCTAACTATGGCTACACCTTC
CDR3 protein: CASSPHPTGSNYGYTF

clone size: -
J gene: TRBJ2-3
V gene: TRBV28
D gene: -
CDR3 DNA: TGTGCCAGCAGTTTCGACATCGAGGGTACGCAGTATTTT
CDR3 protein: CASSFDIEGTQYF

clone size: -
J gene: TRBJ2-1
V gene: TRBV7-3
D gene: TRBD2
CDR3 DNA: TGTGCCAGCAGCTTAGGGACTAGCGGGGGCCTAGATGAGCAGTTCTTC
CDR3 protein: CASSLGTSGGLDEQFF

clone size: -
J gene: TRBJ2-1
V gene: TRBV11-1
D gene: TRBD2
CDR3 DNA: TGTGCCAGCAGCTTAGTCGAGCGGGGTGAGCAGTTCTTC
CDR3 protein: CASSLVERGEQFF

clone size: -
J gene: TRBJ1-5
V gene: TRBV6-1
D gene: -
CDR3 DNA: TGTGCCAGCGCGGGCCCTAATAGCAATCAGCCCCAGCATTTT
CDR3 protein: CASAGPNSNQPQHF

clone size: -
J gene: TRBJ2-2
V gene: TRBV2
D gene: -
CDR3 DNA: TGTGCCAGCAGTGAAGTGTCAGCGAACACCGGGGAGCTGTTTTTT
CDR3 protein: CASSEVSANTGELFF

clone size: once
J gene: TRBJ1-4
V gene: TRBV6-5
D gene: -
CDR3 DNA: TGTGCCAGCAGTTACTACCCCCCGGAGGCTAATGAAAAACTGTTTTTT
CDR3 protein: CASSYYPPEANEKLFF

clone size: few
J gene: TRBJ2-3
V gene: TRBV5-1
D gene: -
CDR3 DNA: TGCGCCAGCAGCTTTGGGGGGCGGGGGATAGAAGATACGCAGTATTTT
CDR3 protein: CASSFGGRGIEDTQYF

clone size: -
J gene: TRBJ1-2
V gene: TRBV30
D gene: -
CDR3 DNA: TGTGCCGCGACCACCCAGAGGAACGAAGGCGGCTACACCTTC
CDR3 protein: CAATTQRNEGGYTF

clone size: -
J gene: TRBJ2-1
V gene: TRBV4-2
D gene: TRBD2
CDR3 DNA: TGTGCCAGCAGCCAAGATCAGGCGGGGGGGTACAATGAGCAGTTCTTC
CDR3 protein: CASSQDQAGGYNEQFF

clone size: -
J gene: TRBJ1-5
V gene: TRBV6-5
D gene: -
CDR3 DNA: TGTGCCAGCTGTTTGGCTGCGGGTCAGCCCCAGCATTTT
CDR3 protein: CASCLAAGQPQHF

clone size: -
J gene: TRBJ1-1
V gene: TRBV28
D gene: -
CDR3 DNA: TGTGCCAGCAGTTTACGGGGGGCCGCTTTCTTT
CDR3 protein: CASSLRGAAFF

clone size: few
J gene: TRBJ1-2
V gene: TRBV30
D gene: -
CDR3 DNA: TGTGCCTGGGAGACTTTTTCGAGTGGCTACACCTTC
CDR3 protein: CAWETFSSGYTF

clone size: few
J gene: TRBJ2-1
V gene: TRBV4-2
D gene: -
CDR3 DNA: TGTGCCAGCAGCCAAGTACTAGCCCAGGGCAATGAGCAGTTCTTC
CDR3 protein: CASSQVLAQGNEQFF

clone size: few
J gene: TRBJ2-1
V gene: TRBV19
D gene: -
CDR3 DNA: TGTGCCAGTAGTATTCAGGGGTTCAATGAGCAGTTCTTC
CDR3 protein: CASSIQGFNEQFF

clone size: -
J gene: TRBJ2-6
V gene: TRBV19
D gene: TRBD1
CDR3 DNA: TGTGCCAGTAGTAACGGCGACAGGGCGAGGGCCAACGTCCTGACTTTC
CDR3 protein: CASSNGDRARANVLTF

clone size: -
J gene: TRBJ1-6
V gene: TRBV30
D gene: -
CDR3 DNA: TGTGCCTGGAGAGCTACAGGGTCACCCCTCCACTTT
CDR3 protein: CAWRATGSPLHF

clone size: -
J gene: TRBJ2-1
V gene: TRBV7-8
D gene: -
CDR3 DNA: TGTGCCAGCAGCCCCGAGCTCTACAATGAGCAGTTCTTC
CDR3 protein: CASSPELYNEQFF

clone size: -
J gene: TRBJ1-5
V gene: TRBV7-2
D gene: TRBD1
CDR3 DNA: TGTGCCAGCAGCTTAGTCCCCGCGCAGGGGGCTCAGCCCCAGCATTTT
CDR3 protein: CASSLVPAQGAQPQHF

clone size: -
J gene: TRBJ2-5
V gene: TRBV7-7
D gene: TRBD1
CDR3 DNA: TGTGCCAGCAGCTCCGGACAGGGCTTCCAAGAGACCCAGTACTTC
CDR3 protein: CASSSGQGFQETQYF

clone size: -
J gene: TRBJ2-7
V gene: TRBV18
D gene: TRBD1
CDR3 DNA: TGTGCCAGCTCACCCAAGACAGGGAGCTCCTACGAGCAGTACTTC
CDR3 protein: CASSPKTGSSYEQYF

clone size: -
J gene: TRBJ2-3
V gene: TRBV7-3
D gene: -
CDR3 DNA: TGTGCCAGCAGCTTAACTCCGGCAGATACGCAGTATTTT
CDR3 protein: CASSLTPADTQYF

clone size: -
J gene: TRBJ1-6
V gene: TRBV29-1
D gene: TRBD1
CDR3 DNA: TGCAGCGCGCGGACAGGGGATTCACCCCTCCACTTT
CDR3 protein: CSARTGDSPLHF

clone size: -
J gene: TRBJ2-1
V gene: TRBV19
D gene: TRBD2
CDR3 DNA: TGTGCCAGTAGTATCACGACTAGCGGGAGGGGCAGTGAGCAGTTCTTC
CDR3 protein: CASSITTSGRGSEQFF

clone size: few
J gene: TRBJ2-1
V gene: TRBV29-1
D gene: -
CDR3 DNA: TGCAGCGTTCGGACTGGGGGCGGCTCCTACAATGAGCAGTTCTTC
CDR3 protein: CSVRTGGGSYNEQFF

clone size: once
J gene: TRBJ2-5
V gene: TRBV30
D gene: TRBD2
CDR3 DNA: TGTGCCTGGAGTACTGGGACTAGCGGCCAAGAGACCCAGTACTTC
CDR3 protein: CAWSTGTSGQETQYF

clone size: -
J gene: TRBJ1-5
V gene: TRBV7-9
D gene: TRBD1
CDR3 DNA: TGTGCCAGCAGCTCGACAGACAGGGTCGGGCAGCCCCAGCATTTT
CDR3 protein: CASSSTDRVGQPQHF

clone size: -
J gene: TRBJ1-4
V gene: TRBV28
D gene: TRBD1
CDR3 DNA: TGTGCCAGCAGGGGACAGGGCCCAAATGAAAAACTGTTTTTT
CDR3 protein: CASRGQGPNEKLFF

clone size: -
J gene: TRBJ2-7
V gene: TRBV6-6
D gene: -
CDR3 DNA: TGTGCCAGCAGTTATCCATCCGAGTCCTACGAGCAGTACTTC
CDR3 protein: CASSYPSESYEQYF

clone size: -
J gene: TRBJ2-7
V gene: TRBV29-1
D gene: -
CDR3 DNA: TGCAGCGTTGGTCTAACACAGGCCTACGAGCAGTACTTC
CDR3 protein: CSVGLTQAYEQYF

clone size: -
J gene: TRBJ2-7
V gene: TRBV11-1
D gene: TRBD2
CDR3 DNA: TGTGCCAGCAGCGAGGGACTAGCGGGATCCTACGAGCAGTACTTC
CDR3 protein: CASSEGLAGSYEQYF

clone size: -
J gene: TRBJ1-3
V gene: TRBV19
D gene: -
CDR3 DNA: TGTGCCAGTACTTTTACGGGGGACTCTGGAAACACCATATATTTT
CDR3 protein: CASTFTGDSGNTIYF

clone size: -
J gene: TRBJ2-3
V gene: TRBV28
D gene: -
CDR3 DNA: TGTGCCAGCAGTCCTTTTACAGGGAGGGGGGCCACAGATACGCAGTATTTT
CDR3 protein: CASSPFTGRGATDTQYF

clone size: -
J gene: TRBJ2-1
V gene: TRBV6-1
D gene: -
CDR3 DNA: TGTGCCAGCAGGGGGACTTCCTTAAATGAGCAGTTCTTC
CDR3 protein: CASRGTSLNEQFF

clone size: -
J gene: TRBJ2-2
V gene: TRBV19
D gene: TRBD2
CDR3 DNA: TGTGCCAGTAGTATCGCGGGGGGGCCCTGGGAGCTGTTTTTT
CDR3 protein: CASSIAGGPWELFF